This TCR beta chain emerged from a study of vaccination and CD4 T cells after COVID-19. Study information: Convalescent cases consisted of six males and four females, of whom two were Hispanic.

Sequencing of DNA taken from cultured CD4+ T cells relied on the Oncomine TCR Beta short-read assay. MiXCR was run by TCRdb on the PCR reads, yielding one entry per CDR3 protein. The table shows more than 11,000 distinct CDR3 sequences, with roughly 29% occurring only once. Regarding this clonotype: Its antigen is undetermined.

Between the trimmed V and J ends, which lost 5 bases and 6 bases, there was a span of 11 bases. This CDR3 has 14 residues. This sample's treatment: roughly 10-day PBMC culture with coronavirus spike peptide pools or control peptides (ViraFEST assay). Nucleocapsid antibodies negative before and after vaccination showed an absence of prior SARS-CoV-2 infection in the healthy vaccine recipients. The chain recombines TRBV12-3 or TRBV12-4 with TRBJ1-6; D is unresolved. The clonotype was recovered from a human donor who received a COVID-19 vaccine. The material was CD4+ T cells from blood, cultured in vitro, obtained before SARS-CoV-2 vaccination. The CDR3 is CASSRGNSNSPLHF. The CDR3 DNA is TGTGCCAGCAGTCGGGGAAACTCTAATTCACCCCTCCACTTT.